This TCR beta chain was sequenced for a study of blood T cell repertoires in COVID-19. Study summary: Acute-phase and convalescent COVID-19 samples originated in the United States, Italy and Spain. T cells, B-cell-depleted T cells, or PBMCs provided the cDNA or gDNA that served as material.

Unmatched junction bases numbered 6, after V lost 3 bases and J lost 8 bases. The CDR3 length is 15 residues. Germline V CDR1 and CDR2: SGHRS, YFSETQ. Original analysis: It was from reference gene primer amplification that nucleated cell counts were estimated. Data came from immunoSEQ multiplex PCR; TCRdb stores just in-frame clones and leaves some out. V and J calls and clone size are copied from that table; D and trimming were computed from the DNA. The sample has 380,000 or so clones, approximately 86% seen once. This clonotype originated in a woman aged 55-69 years with COVID-19, enrolled during active disease. The chain combines TRBV5-1 with TRBJ1-4, with 11 bases matching TRBD1. The sequencing input was peripheral blood. Written as DNA, the CDR3 is TGCGCCAGCAGCTACGGACAGGGGGCAGGGGAAAAACTGTTTTTT. Residues: CASSYGQGAGEKLFF.